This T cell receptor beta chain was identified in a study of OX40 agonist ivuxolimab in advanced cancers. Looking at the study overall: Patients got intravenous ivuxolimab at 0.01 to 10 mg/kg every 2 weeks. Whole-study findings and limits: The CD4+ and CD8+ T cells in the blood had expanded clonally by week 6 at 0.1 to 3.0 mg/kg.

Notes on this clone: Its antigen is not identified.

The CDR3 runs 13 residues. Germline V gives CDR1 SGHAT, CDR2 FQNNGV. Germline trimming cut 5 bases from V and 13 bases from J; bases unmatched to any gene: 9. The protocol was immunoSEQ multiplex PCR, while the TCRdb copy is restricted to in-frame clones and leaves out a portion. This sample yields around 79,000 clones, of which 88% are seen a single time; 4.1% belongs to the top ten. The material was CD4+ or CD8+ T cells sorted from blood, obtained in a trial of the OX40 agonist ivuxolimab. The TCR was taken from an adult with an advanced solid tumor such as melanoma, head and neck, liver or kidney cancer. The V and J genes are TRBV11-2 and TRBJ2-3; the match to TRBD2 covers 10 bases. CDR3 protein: CASSASGRDKEYF. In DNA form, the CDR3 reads TGTGCCAGCAGCGCAAGCGGGAGGGATAAGGAGTATTTT.